This is a list of T cell receptor beta chains from one sample in a study of OX40 agonist ivuxolimab in advanced cancers. Here immunoSEQ multiplex PCR was the method, and the copy in TCRdb shows in-frame clones only, minus some. The table records tens of thousands of clones, about 88% of them present only once. The input for sequencing was CD4+ or CD8+ T cells sorted from blood, taken in a trial of the OX40 agonist ivuxolimab. All receptors derive from an adult with an advanced solid tumor such as melanoma, head and neck, liver or kidney cancer. CDR3s include the opening cysteine and the closing phenylalanine or tryptophan. A D gene is named only where the DNA matches it firmly. Expanded clones are given a class, and other clones once, few, many or no size at all.

D	V	J	size	CDR3	DNA
NA	TRBV4-1	TRBJ1-1	NA	CASSRVGGGNMNTEAFF	TGCGCCAGCAGCCGGGTCGGTGGGGGCAACATGAACACTGAAGCTTTCTTT
TRBD2	TRBV6-5	TRBJ2-1	NA	CASSYFLAGVDNEQFF	TGTGCCAGCAGTTACTTTCTAGCGGGAGTCGACAATGAGCAGTTCTTC
TRBD1	TRBV19	TRBJ2-1	NA	CASSISGQGAYEQFF	TGTGCCAGTAGTATATCGGGACAGGGGGCCTATGAGCAGTTCTTC
NA	TRBV6-5	TRBJ1-1	once	CASRLLGAENTEAFF	TGTGCCAGCAGACTTTTGGGGGCTGAAAATACTGAAGCTTTCTTT
NA	TRBV5-6	TRBJ2-7	NA	CASSLMSGGFFYEQYF	TGTGCCAGCAGCTTAATGTCCGGGGGCTTCTTCTACGAGCAGTACTTC
TRBD1	TRBV27	TRBJ2-7	NA	CASSPRGQGSYRTYEQYF	TGTGCCAGCAGCCCCAGGGGACAGGGGTCTTACCGAACCTACGAGCAGTACTTC
NA	TRBV7-2	TRBJ2-4	NA	CASSDRTEVAKNIQYF	TGTGCCAGCAGCGACCGGACCGAGGTAGCCAAAAACATTCAGTACTTC
NA	TRBV19	TRBJ1-1	NA	CASRDWDSEAFF	TGTGCCAGCAGGGACTGGGACTCTGAAGCTTTCTTT
TRBD1	TRBV9	TRBJ2-3	NA	CASSHRGADTQYF	TGTGCCAGCAGCCACAGGGGCGCAGATACGCAGTATTTT
TRBD2	TRBV7-2	TRBJ2-5	NA	CASSPHLAGQETQYF	TGTGCCAGCAGCCCACACCTAGCGGGGCAAGAGACCCAGTACTTC
TRBD1	TRBV29-1	TRBJ1-5	NA	CSVLPGQANQPQHF	TGCAGCGTACTTCCGGGACAGGCCAATCAGCCCCAGCATTTT
TRBD2	TRBV9	TRBJ2-5	once	CASSVGVAGGSQETQYF	TGTGCCAGCAGCGTAGGAGTAGCGGGAGGGTCCCAAGAGACCCAGTACTTC
TRBD2	TRBV29-1	TRBJ2-3	NA	CSVEDFGLAGGTFSTDTQYF	TGCAGCGTTGAAGACTTCGGACTAGCGGGAGGAACCTTTAGCACAGATACGCAGTATTTT
NA	TRBV9	TRBJ2-2	few	CASSPLPGEVTGELFF	TGTGCCAGCAGCCCCCTTCCGGGAGAAGTCACCGGGGAGCTGTTTTTT
NA	TRBV29-1	TRBJ2-3	NA	CSVWTATDTQYF	TGCAGCGTTTGGACAGCCACAGATACGCAGTATTTT
NA	TRBV7-2	TRBJ2-1	NA	CASSPGSSYNEQFF	TGTGCCAGCAGCCCAGGGAGCTCCTACAATGAGCAGTTCTTC
NA	TRBV6-5	TRBJ2-5	NA	CASGERYQETQYF	TGTGCCTCGGGGGAGCGGTACCAAGAGACCCAGTACTTC
NA	TRBV25-1	TRBJ2-5	NA	CASSESGQETQYF	TGTGCCAGCAGTGAATCGGGACAAGAGACCCAGTACTTC
NA	TRBV7-2	TRBJ2-6	NA	CASKSSGANVLTF	TGTGCCAGCAAAAGCTCTGGGGCCAACGTCCTGACTTTC
NA	TRBV2	TRBJ1-2	NA	CASSVDLSYGYTF	TGTGCCAGCAGTGTGGACCTATCGTATGGCTACACCTTC
NA	TRBV28	TRBJ1-2	NA	CASSPPRGSGYTF	TGTGCCAGCAGTCCCCCAAGGGGAAGTGGCTACACCTTC
NA	TRBV5-4	TRBJ2-3	NA	CASSLGVAASSTDTQYF	TGTGCCAGCAGCTTGGGAGTTGCGGCCTCTAGCACAGATACGCAGTATTTT
NA	TRBV30	TRBJ1-3	once	CAWTGHSGNTIYF	TGTGCCTGGACAGGCCACTCTGGAAACACCATATATTTT
NA	TRBV2	TRBJ2-3	NA	CASSAMGSAEDTQYF	TGTGCCAGCAGTGCAATGGGGTCTGCGGAGGATACGCAGTATTTT
TRBD1	TRBV2	TRBJ1-1	once	CASRADRVESGTEAFF	TGTGCCAGCAGAGCAGACAGGGTGGAATCGGGAACTGAAGCTTTCTTT
TRBD1	TRBV5-1	TRBJ1-2	NA	CASSATGGRNYGYTF	TGCGCCAGCAGCGCCACAGGGGGCAGGAACTATGGCTACACCTTC
TRBD1	TRBV5-1	TRBJ1-4	once	CASSVTGGRNEKLFF	TGCGCCAGCAGCGTGACAGGGGGCCGGAATGAAAAACTGTTTTTT
TRBD1	TRBV6-1	TRBJ2-1	once	CATGGTGANEQFF	TGTGCCACCGGCGGGACAGGGGCCAATGAGCAGTTCTTC
NA	TRBV9	TRBJ2-7	NA	CASSVGLGRVEQYF	TGTGCCAGCAGCGTAGGCCTAGGCCGTGTTGAGCAGTACTTC
TRBD2	TRBV6-5	TRBJ2-7	NA	CASSYSASGGYEQYF	TGTGCCAGCAGTTACTCGGCTAGCGGGGGCTACGAGCAGTACTTC
NA	TRBV7-9	TRBJ1-1	few	CASSLETETFF	TGTGCCAGCAGCTTAGAAACAGAGACTTTCTTT
TRBD2	TRBV7-9	TRBJ2-3	NA	CASSLVSGAGTDTQYF	TGTGCCAGCAGCTTAGTTAGCGGGGCTGGCACAGATACGCAGTATTTT
TRBD1	TRBV7-9	TRBJ2-5	NA	CASSLDGTGDETQYF	TGTGCCAGCAGCTTAGACGGGACAGGGGACGAGACCCAGTACTTC
NA	TRBV11-2	TRBJ2-5	NA	CASSLTQETQYF	TGTGCCAGCAGCTTAACCCAAGAGACCCAGTACTTC
TRBD2	TRBV6-6	TRBJ2-7	NA	CASSSTSGSSYEQYF	TGTGCCAGCAGTAGTACTAGCGGGAGCTCCTACGAGCAGTACTTC
NA	TRBV7-9	TRBJ2-7	NA	CASSQLDEQYF	TGTGCCAGCAGCCAGTTAGACGAGCAGTACTTC
NA	TRBV25-1	TRBJ1-5	NA	CASRSLEGPQHF	TGTGCCAGCCGAAGTCTAGAAGGGCCCCAGCATTTT
NA	TRBV25-1	TRBJ2-2	NA	CATGELFF	TGTGCCACCGGGGAGCTGTTTTTT
NA	TRBV7-3	TRBJ2-6	NA	CASSLGGWGPGANVLTF	TGTGCCAGCAGCTTAGGAGGTTGGGGACCTGGGGCCAACGTCCTGACTTTC
TRBD2	TRBV5-4	TRBJ2-1	NA	CASSLGGRDYFRDEQFF	TGTGCCAGCAGCTTGGGGGGGAGGGACTACTTCCGCGATGAGCAGTTCTTC
NA	TRBV27	TRBJ2-3	NA	CASSLAGPGADTQYF	TGTGCCAGCAGTTTAGCGGGCCCGGGGGCAGATACGCAGTATTTT
NA	TRBV5-1	TRBJ2-7	NA	CASSLAVHSYEQYF	TGCGCCAGCAGCTTGGCCGTCCATTCCTACGAGCAGTACTTC
TRBD2	TRBV7-9	TRBJ2-1	NA	CASSLRGGLAGTPDEQFF	TGTGCCAGCAGCTTGCGAGGGGGACTAGCGGGCACCCCCGATGAGCAGTTCTTC
NA	TRBV19	TRBJ1-2	few	CASSLNREAGYTF	TGTGCCAGTAGTTTAAACAGGGAGGCTGGCTACACCTTC
NA	TRBV2	TRBJ2-7	NA	CASIYPLRSYEQYF	TGTGCCAGCATTTATCCGCTCAGGTCCTACGAGCAGTACTTC
NA	TRBV4-3	TRBJ2-1	NA	CASSQLKGGVNEQFF	TGCGCCAGCAGCCAACTCAAGGGGGGGGTCAATGAGCAGTTCTTC
NA	TRBV27	TRBJ2-7	NA	CASSFAGTAYEQYF	TGTGCCAGCAGTTTCGCGGGGACAGCCTACGAGCAGTACTTC
NA	TRBV19	TRBJ2-7	few	CASSIDPRQTQYF	TGTGCCAGTAGTATAGACCCGAGACAGACACAGTACTTC
TRBD2	TRBV27	TRBJ2-1	once	CASRELAGVGNEQFF	TGTGCCAGCAGAGAACTAGCGGGAGTGGGTAATGAGCAGTTCTTC
NA	TRBV7-2	TRBJ2-2	once	CASSLAAGGTGELFF	TGTGCCAGCAGCTTAGCGGCAGGAGGCACCGGGGAGCTGTTTTTT
NA	TRBV4-3	TRBJ1-4	NA	CASSQVRAGEKLFF	TGCGCCAGCAGCCAAGTACGGGCGGGTGAAAAACTGTTTTTT
NA	TRBV25-1	TRBJ1-1	NA	CASSVQNTEAFF	TGTGCCAGCAGTGTTCAGAACACTGAAGCTTTCTTT
NA	TRBV5-5	TRBJ2-7	NA	CASSLNRAQYGYEQYF	TGTGCCAGCAGTCTGAACAGGGCCCAGTACGGCTACGAGCAGTACTTC